One and the same sample provided the 18 T cell receptor beta chains below, sequenced in a study of blood T cell repertoires in COVID-19. The assay was immunoSEQ multiplex PCR, and TCRdb's table has in-frame clones only and misses some. The repertoire holds about 280,000 clones, roughly 91% seen once, with 2% in the top ten. The specimen was PBMCs or T cells enriched from blood (not recorded which). All receptors come from a woman aged 55-75 years in a cohort exposed to, infected with or recovered from COVID-19 (not recorded which).

V usage is TRBV7-3 and J usage is TRBJ2-1, with TRBD2 identical over 8 bases. CDR1 SGHTA and CDR2 FQGTGA come from the germline V gene. The length of the CDR3 is 16 residues. The V gene end was trimmed by 1 base and the J gene end by 6 bases; junction bases not matched to a gene: 8. In nucleotides, the CDR3 is TGTGCCAGCAGCTTAATGAAACTAGCGGCCCGCAATGAGCAGTTCTTC. Translating gives CASSLMKLAARNEQFF.

The table lists this clone with a few counts. The J gene is TRBJ2-1, the V gene TRBV20-1; 8 bases align to TRBD2. J lost 1 base, V lost 3 bases, and 14 bases had no gene match. The CDR3 extends over 18 amino acids. CDR1 is DFQATT and CDR2 is SNEGSKA in the germline V gene (reference sequence). For the CDR3, the DNA is TGCAGTGCTAGTAAGGGACTAGAGAAGGGTAGGTCCTACAATGAGCAGTTCTTC. Translation: CSASKGLEKGRSYNEQFF.

This clone was found a few times. This chain uses TRBV4-3 with TRBJ2-2; TRBD1 agrees at 7 bases. Per the germline V gene, CDR1 is LGHNA and CDR2 is YSLEER. The CDR3 consists of 16 residues. Trimming cost V 2 bases and J 4 bases; bases outside gene matches: 7. CDR3 sequence (DNA): TGCGCCAGCAGCCAATCGCCGACAGGGCCCACCGGGGAGCTGTTTTTT. Its protein is CASSQSPTGPTGELFF.

J is TRBJ2-1 and V is TRBV7-6, with D perhaps TRBD2 (6 bases). V shed 2 bases and J shed 8 bases, with 10 bases lying between them. Looked up from germline, CDR1 is SGHVS and CDR2 is FNYEAQ. This CDR3 has 13 residues. The CDR3 DNA reads as TGTGCCAGCAGCTTACAGGGAGGATATGAGCAGTTCTTC. It is translated as CASSLQGGYEQFF. Complete variable domain (other parts from reference TRBV7-6 and TRBJ2-1): GAGVSQSPRYKVTKRGQDVALRCDPISGHVSLYWYRQALGQGPEFLTYFNYEAQQDKSGLPNDRFSAERPEGSISTLTIQRTEQRDSAMYRCASSLQGGYEQFFGPGTRLTVL.

The chain carries TRBV6-5 and TRBJ2-3, with TRBD1 as a possible D gene (6 bases). The V end lost 4 bases, the J end lost 4 bases, and 12 bases lay between the germline ends. There are 14 residues in the CDR3. Germline CDR1 is MNHEY and CDR2 is SVGAGI. Here the CDR3 reads CASSSPGGPDTQYF. The CDR3 region has the DNA TGTGCCAGCAGTTCCCCTGGGGGCCCAGATACGCAGTATTTT.

V is TRBV15 and J is TRBJ2-5, with D perhaps matching TRBD1 (5 bases). Per germline, CDR1 LNHNV and CDR2 YYDKDF (reference sequence). Trimming took off 1 base at V and 5 bases at J, with 17 bases between the two ends. This CDR3 is 16 amino acids long. The CDR3 bases are TGTGCCACCAGCAGAGGGGGCGCCCCCCAAGGGGAGACCCAGTACTTC. Protein: CATSRGGAPQGETQYF.

The V call is TRBV4-1, the J call TRBJ2-2; the D is unclear. The V gene's germline CDR1 is MGHRA and CDR2 YSYEKL. CDR3 length: 16 amino acids. The ends were cut back, 0 bases at V and 4 bases at J, with 12 bases in the middle. The CDR3: CASSQERVVLTGELFF. CDR3 bases: TGCGCCAGCAGCCAAGAAAGAGTTGTTCTCACCGGGGAGCTGTTTTTT.

The chain couples TRBV28 to TRBJ1-1; 9 nucleotides align to TRBD1. The V gene's germline CDR1 is MDHEN and CDR2 SYDVKM. J gave up 8 bases and V 8 bases, and 12 bases lay outside the gene matches. The CDR3 extends over 14 amino acids. For the CDR3, the DNA is TGTGCCAGCCGTCAACCGGGACAGGGCAAAGAAGCTTTCTTT. As protein: CASRQPGQGKEAFF. Full variable domain (outside the CDR3, taken from reference TRBV28 and TRBJ1-1): DVKVTQSSRYLVKRTGEKVFLECVQDMDHENMFWYRQDPGLGLRLIYFSYDVKMKEKGDIPEGYSVSREKKERFSLILESASTNQTSMYLCASRQPGQGKEAFFGQGTRLTVV.

The J gene is TRBJ1-1, the V gene TRBV7-2; D possibly corresponds to TRBD1 (5 bases). CDR1 and CDR2 from the germline V gene are SGHTA and FQGNSA. The CDR3 is 15 residues long. V dropped 1 base and J dropped 2 bases, with 11 bases sitting between them. Here the CDR3 reads CASSLGGQSNTEAFF. CDR3 DNA: TGTGCCAGCAGCTTAGGGGGCCAGAGTAACACTGAAGCTTTCTTT.

This clone was seen a few times. The chain links TRBV10-3 to TRBJ1-6; D is possibly TRBD1 (5 bases). The germline V gene encodes CDR1 ENHRY and CDR2 SYGVKD. The CDR3 spans 17 residues. V gave up 5 bases and J gave up 1 base, with 15 bases separating them. CDR3 residues: CAISRDFGGSYNSPLHF. For the CDR3, the DNA is TGTGCCATCAGTCGGGACTTTGGGGGTTCCTATAATTCACCCCTCCACTTT.

V usage is TRBV13 and J usage is TRBJ1-5; D is perhaps TRBD1 (5 bases). V was cut by 3 bases and J by 1 base, with 13 bases left in between. This CDR3 is 16 amino acids long. Per germline, CDR1 PRHDT and CDR2 FYEKMQ (reference sequence). The CDR3 DNA follows: TGTGCCAGCAGCTTTACAGGATCTTTGAGCAATCAGCCCCAGCATTTT. Translation gives CASSFTGSLSNQPQHF.

The rearrangement links TRBV10-2 to TRBJ1-1; D is unresolved. The V end was cut by 5 bases, the J end by 1 base, with 8 bases between. Per the germline V gene, CDR1 is WSHSY and CDR2 is SAAADI. This CDR3 has 13 amino acids. The CDR3 here is CASSPVWNTEAFF. CDR3 bases: TGCGCCAGCAGTCCCGTTTGGAACACTGAAGCTTTCTTT.

The DNA of the CDR3 is TGTGCCACCAGTGATTCGGGAAAGCCCCAGCATTTT. Its protein is CATSDSGKPQHF. V is TRBV24-1 and J is TRBJ1-5, with no clear D. Trimming shortened V by 2 bases and J by 8 bases, and 6 bases separated the two germline ends. This CDR3 is 12 amino acids long. The germline V gene encodes CDR1 KGHDR and CDR2 SFDVKD.

The chain has TRBV5-1 and TRBJ1-5; possible D gene TRBD1, 5 bases. V lost 0 bases to trimming and J lost 2 bases, with 9 bases between them. The CDR3 spans 15 residues. Germline V CDR1 and CDR2: SGHRS, YFSETQ. CDR3 amino acids: CASSLAGLGNQPQHF. CDR3 bases: TGCGCCAGCAGCTTGGCAGGGTTGGGCAATCAGCCCCAGCATTTT.

This chain connects TRBV19 to TRBJ2-3, with TRBD2 identical over 7 bases. Germline V gives CDR1 LNHDA, CDR2 SQIVND (reference sequence). The CDR3 extends over 14 amino acids. Trimming at V came to 6 bases and at J to 5 bases, leaving 8 bases not matched to a gene. CDR3 residues: CASRRTGGEDTQYF. The CDR3 nucleotides are TGTGCCAGTAGAAGGACGGGAGGAGAAGATACGCAGTATTTT.

The chain is built from TRBV11-2 and TRBJ1-2, with D uncertain. Germline values: CDR1 SGHAT, CDR2 FQNNGV. CDR3 length equals 13 residues. V was trimmed by 1 base and J by 3 bases, leaving 6 bases between them. In nucleotides, the CDR3 is TGTGCCAGCAGCTTAGGGCCCTACTATGGCTACACCTTC. Translation: CASSLGPYYGYTF.

The CDR3 sequence: CASRQTGRTEAFF. The CDR3 DNA is TGTGCCAGCAGGCAGACAGGGAGGACTGAAGCTTTCTTT. V is TRBV28 and J is TRBJ1-1; TRBD1 matches 7 bases. J was trimmed by 5 bases and V by 6 bases; bases with no gene match: 6. Per the germline V gene, CDR1 is MDHEN and CDR2 is SYDVKM. The CDR3 is 13 amino acids.

The chain employs TRBV6-1 and TRBJ2-7, with D maybe TRBD1 (6 bases). V was clipped by 3 bases and J by 1 base, with 13 bases between them. CDR1 is MNHNS, CDR2 SASEGT, per germline. There are 15 residues in the CDR3. The CDR3 here is CASSDEARGSYEQYF. The DNA of the CDR3 is TGTGCCAGCAGTGATGAAGCTAGGGGGTCCTACGAGCAGTACTTC.